The clone carrying this T cell receptor beta chain was picked up a small number of times. Its specificity is not known. CDR3 size: 15 residues. Germline V gives CDR1 SGHRS, CDR2 YFSETQ. Trimming pared 1 base from V and 3 bases from J, leaving 14 bases between. This sample was taken from a study of regulatory T cells in long-lasting Graves disease. Construction of TCR beta libraries relied on iRepertoire HTBI primers and on Arm-PCR targeting CDR3 regions. TCRdb used MiXCR to reprocess the multiplex PCR reads, holding one entry per CDR3 protein. The sample shows 350,000 to 450,000 distinct CDR3 sequences, 14% to 15% of them seen only once. Findings and limits, study-wide: Persistent Graves' patients possessed reduced TCR diversity relative to recently diagnosed ones.

As to time point: newly diagnosed GD, antithyroid drugs for less than 3 months. The authors made the TCR library using RNA they extracted from PBMCs. Another study also made use of these data, one on T cells in Graves' hyperthyroidism and ophthalmopathy.

The V call is TRBV5-1, the J call TRBJ2-7, with D perhaps matching TRBD2 (6 bases). This material consisted of peripheral blood mononuclear cells (PBMCs), taken at new diagnosis, from a patient treated with antithyroid drugs. The TCR comes from a woman aged 25 to 39 with Graves disease. The CDR3 spells CASSLWGRFDYEQYF. The CDR3 DNA follows: TGCGCCAGCAGCTTGTGGGGGAGGTTCGACTACGAGCAGTACTTC.